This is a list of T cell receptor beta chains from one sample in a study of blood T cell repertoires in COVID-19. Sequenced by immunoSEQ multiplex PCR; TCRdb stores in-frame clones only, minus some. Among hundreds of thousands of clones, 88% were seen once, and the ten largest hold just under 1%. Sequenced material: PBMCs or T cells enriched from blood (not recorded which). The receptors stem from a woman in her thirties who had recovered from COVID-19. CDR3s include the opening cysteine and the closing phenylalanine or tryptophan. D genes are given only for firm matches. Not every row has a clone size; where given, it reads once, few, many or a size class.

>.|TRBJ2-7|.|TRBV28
TGTGCCAGCAGTTTCAGGGACGAGCAGTACTTC
CASSFRDEQYF
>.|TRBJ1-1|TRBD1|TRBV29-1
TGCAGCGTTGACGCCCCGGGACAGGGCGAAGCTTTCTTT
CSVDAPGQGEAFF
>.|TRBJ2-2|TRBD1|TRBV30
TGTGCCTGGAGTGTGACCCGGACAGGGCCCGGGGAGCTGTTTTTT
CAWSVTRTGPGELFF
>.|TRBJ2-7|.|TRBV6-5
TGTGCCAGCAGAGGGGACAACGAGCAGTACTTC
CASRGDNEQYF
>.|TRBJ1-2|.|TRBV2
TGTGCCAGCAGGGGCCCCGGGACAACCAATGGCTACACCTTC
CASRGPGTTNGYTF
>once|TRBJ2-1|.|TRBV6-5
TGTGCCAGCAGAGACTACAGGGAAGGTGAGGATGAGCAGTTCTTC
CASRDYREGEDEQFF
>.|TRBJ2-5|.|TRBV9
TGTGCCAGCAGCGTAGGGGACAGCGGGGGCGCGGAGACCCAGTACTTC
CASSVGDSGGAETQYF
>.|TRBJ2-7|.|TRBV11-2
TGTGCCAGCAGCTTTGGGGGGGGGCGCGAGCAGTACTTC
CASSFGGGREQYF
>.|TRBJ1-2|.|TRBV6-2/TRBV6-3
TGTGCCAGCAGTTACGACAGCTATTATGGCTACACCTTC
CASSYDSYYGYTF
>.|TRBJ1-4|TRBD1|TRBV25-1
TGTGCCAGCAGTGAATTAGGGCAGGGGGCTAATGAAAAACTGTTTTTT
CASSELGQGANEKLFF
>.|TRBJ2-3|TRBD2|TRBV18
TGTGCCAGCTCTACTAGCGGGGGGGGTCGAGATACGCAGTATTTT
CASSTSGGGRDTQYF
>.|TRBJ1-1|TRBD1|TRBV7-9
TGTGCCAGCAGCCACACAGGGGGCAACACTGAAGCTTTCTTT
CASSHTGGNTEAFF
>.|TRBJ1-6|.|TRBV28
TGTGCCAGCAGTCCTTCAGGGCCCCGTAATTCACCCCTCCACTTT
CASSPSGPRNSPLHF
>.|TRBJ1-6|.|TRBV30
TGTGCCTGGAGTGTACTGATGACAGCGAATTCACCCCTCCACTTT
CAWSVLMTANSPLHF
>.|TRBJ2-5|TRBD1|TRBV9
TGTGCCAGCAGCGTAGCCGTGGAGGGGACAGGACAAGAGACCCAGTACTTC
CASSVAVEGTGQETQYF
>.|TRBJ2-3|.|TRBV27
TGTGCCAGCAGTAACCGGGGGGATACGCAGTATTTT
CASSNRGDTQYF
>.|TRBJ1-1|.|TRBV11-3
TGTGCCAGCAGTTATACAGGGCCCAACACTGAAGCTTTCTTT
CASSYTGPNTEAFF
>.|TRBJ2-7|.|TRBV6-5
TGTGCCAGCAGCCCAATAGGAGGTTACGAGCAGTACTTC
CASSPIGGYEQYF
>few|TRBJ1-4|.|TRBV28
TGTGCCAGCAGTTTACTGGTCGGTGAAAAACTGTTTTTT
CASSLLVGEKLFF
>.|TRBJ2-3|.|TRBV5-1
TGCGCCAGCAGCTTGGCAGAGACTAGCACAGATACGCAGTATTTT
CASSLAETSTDTQYF
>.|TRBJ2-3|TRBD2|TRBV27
TGTGCCAGCAGTAGTGCCGGGGGGGGTACAGATACGCAGTATTTT
CASSSAGGGTDTQYF
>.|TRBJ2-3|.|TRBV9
TGTGCCAGCAGCGTAGCTGGCGGGAGCACAGATACGCAGTATTTT
CASSVAGGSTDTQYF
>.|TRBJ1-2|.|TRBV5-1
TGCGCCAGCAGCGAGGACAGCTATGGCTACACCTTC
CASSEDSYGYTF
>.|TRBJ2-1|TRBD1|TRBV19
TGTGCCAGTACCCCGCTTGGACAGGGGGCTAATGAGCAGTTCTTC
CASTPLGQGANEQFF
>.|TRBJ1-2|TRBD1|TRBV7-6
TGTGCCAGCAGTCCGACAGGGGGCTCTCGCTATGGCTACACCTTC
CASSPTGGSRYGYTF
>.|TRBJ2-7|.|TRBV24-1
TGTGCCACCAGTGATTTCCACCGGGACAAGCTCCCCTACGAGCAGTACTTC
CATSDFHRDKLPYEQYF
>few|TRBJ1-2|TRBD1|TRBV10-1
TGCGCCAGCAGTGAGCCCCGACAGGGTTTCGGCTACACCTTC
CASSEPRQGFGYTF
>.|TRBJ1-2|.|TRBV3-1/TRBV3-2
TGTGCCAGCAGCCTAAAGGACAGTTATGGCTACACCTTC
CASSLKDSYGYTF
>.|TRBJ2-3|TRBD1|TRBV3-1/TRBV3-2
TGTGCCAGCAGCCCCGGACAGGCAGGCACATATACGCAGTATTTT
CASSPGQAGTYTQYF
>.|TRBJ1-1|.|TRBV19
TGTGCCAGTAGTATTTATTTCGACACTGAAGCTTTCTTT
CASSIYFDTEAFF
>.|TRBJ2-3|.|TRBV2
TGTGCCACGGGACAGGGTAGTCTAGCGGGAGCAGGAGATACGCAGTATTTT
CATGQGSLAGAGDTQYF
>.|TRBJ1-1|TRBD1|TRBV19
TGTGCCAGTGGATCCACCGGGACAGGGGGGTCCTGGCGCACTGAAGCTTTCTTT
CASGSTGTGGSWRTEAFF
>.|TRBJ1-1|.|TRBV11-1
TGTGCCAGCAGCCCCGACAGAATATACACTGAAGCTTTCTTT
CASSPDRIYTEAFF
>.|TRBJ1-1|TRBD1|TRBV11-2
TGTGCCAGCAGCGCCATTTCAGGGGGCCGCACTGAAGCTTTCTTT
CASSAISGGRTEAFF
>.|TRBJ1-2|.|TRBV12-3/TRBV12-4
TGTGCCAGCAGTTTGAACAGGGTGGGTGGCTACACCTTC
CASSLNRVGGYTF
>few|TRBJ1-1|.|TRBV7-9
TGTGCCAGCAGCTTAACAGGGAACACTGAAGCTTTCTTT
CASSLTGNTEAFF
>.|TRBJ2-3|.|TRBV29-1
TGCAGCGTTTCCCAGACAGATACGCAGTATTTT
CSVSQTDTQYF
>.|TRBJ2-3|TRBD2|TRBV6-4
TGTGCCAGCAGTGACTCGAAAGCGGGAGCAGATACGCAGTATTTT
CASSDSKAGADTQYF
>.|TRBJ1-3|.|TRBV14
TGTGCCAGCAGCCGGGATCTAGGGGGTGGAAACACCATATATTTT
CASSRDLGGGNTIYF
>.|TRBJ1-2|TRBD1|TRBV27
TGTGCCAGCAGCCCAGCAGGGGGGAACTATGGCTACACCTTC
CASSPAGGNYGYTF
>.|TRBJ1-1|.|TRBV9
TGTGCCAGCAGCACGGGGGATGTGAACACTGAAGCTTTCTTT
CASSTGDVNTEAFF
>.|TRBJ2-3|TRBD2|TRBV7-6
TGTGCCAGCAGCAAACTAGCGGGAAGACGTTTAGATACGCAGTATTTT
CASSKLAGRRLDTQYF
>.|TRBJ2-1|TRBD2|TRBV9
TGTGCCAGCAGCTCTCACGGGGGGGTCAATGAGCAGTTCTTC
CASSSHGGVNEQFF
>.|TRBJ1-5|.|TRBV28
TGTGCCAGCATGGGCGGGCGCAATCAGCCCCAGCATTTT
CASMGGRNQPQHF
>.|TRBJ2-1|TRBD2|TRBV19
TGTGCCAGTAGTATAGTGGGAGGGGAATCCTACAATGAGCAGTTCTTC
CASSIVGGESYNEQFF
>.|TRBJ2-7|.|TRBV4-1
TGCGCCAGCAGCCAAGAGCGACAGCCCAGCTCCTACGAGCAGTACTTC
CASSQERQPSSYEQYF
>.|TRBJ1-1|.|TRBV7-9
TGTGCCAGCAGTCTTAGGTTGGGGGGGACCACTGAAGCTTTCTTT
CASSLRLGGTTEAFF
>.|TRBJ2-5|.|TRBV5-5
TGTGCCAGCAGCTTGAGACAGGAGACCCAGTACTTC
CASSLRQETQYF
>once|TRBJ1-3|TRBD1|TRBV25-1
TGTGCCAGCAGTGAGGTCGGCAGGGGGCACTCTGGAAACACCATATATTTT
CASSEVGRGHSGNTIYF
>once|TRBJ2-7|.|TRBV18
TGTGCCAGCTCACGGGACGGGAGTTCCTACGAGCAGTACTTC
CASSRDGSSYEQYF
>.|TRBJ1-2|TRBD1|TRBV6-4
TGTGCCAGCAGTGACGGGACAGGGGGCAGTGGCTACACCTTC
CASSDGTGGSGYTF
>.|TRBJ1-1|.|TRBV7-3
TGTGCCAGCAGCCCAGGGGCGAACACTGAAGCTTTCTTT
CASSPGANTEAFF
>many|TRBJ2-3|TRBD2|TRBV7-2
TGTGCCAGCAGCTTAGCCCTAGCGGGGGGGCCGGGCACAGATACGCAGTATTTT
CASSLALAGGPGTDTQYF
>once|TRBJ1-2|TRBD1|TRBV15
TGTGCCACCAGCGGCCGGGACAGGGGCCGGGGAGGCTATGGCTACACCTTC
CATSGRDRGRGGYGYTF
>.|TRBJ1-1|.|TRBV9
TGTGCCAGCAGCGCCCAGACATTGAACACTGAAGCTTTCTTT
CASSAQTLNTEAFF
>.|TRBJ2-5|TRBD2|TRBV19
TGTGCCAGTAGTATAGGTCTAGCGGGGGGGCGAGAGACCCAGTACTTC
CASSIGLAGGRETQYF